This entry concerns a single TCR beta chain. In the original processing: Reference gene primers were amplified, and this amplification served to estimate nucleated cell counts. Only in-frame clones appear in the TCRdb table, and some are missing; sequencing was by immunoSEQ multiplex PCR. The DNA gave D and trimming, while V, J and clone size come from that table. The sample has some 80,000 clones; roughly 80% are singletons. The data were taken from a study of blood T cell repertoires in COVID-19. Across the study: The study drew acute and convalescent COVID-19 samples from the United States, Italy and Spain. Nucleic acid was either cDNA or gDNA, and it came from T cells, B-cell-depleted T cells, or PBMCs.

Per germline, CDR1 SGHNT and CDR2 YYREEE (reference sequence). The V gene lost 2 bases and the J gene lost 7 bases, with 9 bases spanning the gap. The CDR3 length is 13 residues. The chain recombines TRBV5-4 with TRBJ1-4, with no clear D. The source of this sequence is a woman aged 70-85 years with acute or convalescent COVID-19. The sequenced material came from peripheral blood. CDR3 protein: CASSLSGSEKLFF. The CDR3 DNA sequence: TGTGCCAGCAGCTTATCCGGGAGTGAAAAACTGTTTTTT.